Below are 16 T cell receptor beta chains sequenced from a single sample in a study of regulatory T cells in long-lasting Graves disease. Time point noted: newly diagnosed GD, antithyroid drugs for less than 3 months. Preparation of the TCR library used RNA extracted from PBMCs. Libraries of TCR beta came from iRepertoire HTBI primers plus Arm-PCR of CDR3 regions. TCRdb called the multiplex PCR reads again in MiXCR, with one record for every CDR3 protein. The sample has 400,000 to 500,000 distinct CDR3 sequences, about 16% seen once. These data were also filed under a second study, of T cells in Graves' hyperthyroidism and ophthalmopathy.

The sample was peripheral blood mononuclear cells (PBMCs), taken at new diagnosis, from a patient treated with antithyroid drugs. These TCRs come from a woman aged 25 to 39 with Graves disease.

This clonotype was recorded at least ten times. The chain is built from TRBV6-5 and TRBJ2-3; tentatively, D is TRBD2 (6 bases). Germline values: CDR1 MNHEY, CDR2 SVGAGI. The CDR3 has 15 residues. V was shortened by 2 bases and J by 4 bases, with 13 bases between the two germline ends. DNA of the CDR3: TGTGCCAGCAGTTACAGGAGGGGTAGCGCAGATACGCAGTATTTT. This codes for CASSYRRGSADTQYF.

This clonotype has at least ten counts. The chain combines TRBV20-1 with TRBJ1-2; 8 positions match TRBD1. Germline CDR1 reads DFQATT; CDR2 reads SNEGSKA (reference sequence). This CDR3 spans 16 amino acids. V lost 0 bases to trimming and J lost 3 bases; unmatched junction nucleotides: 9. This chain's CDR3 is CSAREGGTGYHYGYTF. The CDR3 DNA sequence: TGCAGTGCTAGAGAAGGGGGGACAGGTTACCACTATGGCTACACCTTC.

In its sample, this clonotype was seen many times. This chain links TRBV7-9 with TRBJ2-1; 10 bases align to TRBD2. With V trimmed by 4 bases and J by 8 bases, 8 bases remained unmatched. Germline loops: CDR1 SEHNR, CDR2 FQNEAQ (reference sequence). The CDR3 runs 15 residues. CDR3 region: CASSSTAGGPDEQFF. As DNA, the CDR3 is TGTGCCAGCAGCTCTACAGCGGGAGGGCCCGATGAGCAGTTCTTC.

In this sample, this clonotype turned up a few times. This rearrangement joins TRBV20-1 to TRBJ2-1, with TRBD2 matching over 8 bases. The CDR3 has 17 amino acids. V lost 0 bases to trimming and J lost 9 bases; unmatched junction nucleotides: 16. Germline CDR1 is DFQATT and CDR2 is SNEGSKA (reference sequence). This CDR3 reads CSARDSFRDSGKVEQFF. CDR3 bases: TGCAGTGCTAGAGATTCTTTTCGGGATAGCGGGAAGGTTGAGCAGTTCTTC.

This clonotype was counted many times. The rearrangement uses TRBV11-2 and TRBJ2-7; 9 nucleotides agree with TRBD2. The CDR3 runs to 18 residues. After removal of 1 base from V and 1 base from J, the junction contained 11 bases not matched to a gene. CDR1 SGHAT and CDR2 FQNNGV come from the germline V gene. The CDR3 DNA reads as TGTGCCAGCAGCTTAGCATTTTCGGGACTAGCCCTATCCTACGAGCAGTACTTC. Protein product: CASSLAFSGLALSYEQYF. The variable domain in full, completed from reference TRBV11-2 and TRBJ2-7, reads EAGVAQSPRYKIIEKRQSVAFWCNPISGHATLYWYQQILGQGPKLLIQFQNNGVVDDSQLPKDRFSAERLKGVDSTLKIQPAKLEDSAVYLCASSLAFSGLALSYEQYFGPGTRLTVT.

The rearrangement uses TRBV9 and TRBJ1-3; D not certain. The CDR3 covers 16 residues. V was trimmed by 0 bases and J by 2 bases, leaving 12 bases between them. CDR1 is SGDLS and CDR2 is YYNGEE in the germline V gene. The CDR3 coding sequence is TGTGCCAGCAGCGTAGTAGGGCAGAACACTGGAAACACCATATATTTT. This codes for CASSVVGQNTGNTIYF.

This clonotype was detected ten times or more. The chain links TRBV27 to TRBJ1-2; tentatively, D is TRBD1 (6 bases). V lost 5 bases to trimming and J lost 4 bases, with 14 bases between them. The CDR3 runs to 14 residues. The germline V gene has CDR1 MNHEY and CDR2 SMNVEV (reference sequence). The CDR3 DNA follows: TGTGCCAGCAGTCCTGTGGGGGCGATCTATGGCTACACCTTC. This codes for CASSPVGAIYGYTF.

This clonotype was seen at least ten times. The J gene is TRBJ2-3, the V gene TRBV20-1, with D perhaps matching TRBD2 (5 bases). The ends were cut back, 2 bases at V and 2 bases at J, with 11 bases in the middle. The CDR3 totals 14 residues. CDR1 is DFQATT and CDR2 is SNEGSKA in the germline V gene (reference sequence). Here the CDR3 DNA reads TGCAGTGCTAGAATGGTAGCGTACACAGATACGCAGTATTTT. This translates into CSARMVAYTDTQYF.

This clonotype has a count of ten or more. V and J are TRBV28 and TRBJ1-1; tentative D call: TRBD1 (5 bases). The V gene's germline CDR1 is MDHEN and CDR2 SYDVKM. The CDR3 contains 14 residues. The V and J ends lost 5 bases and 1 base respectively, with 11 bases between them. The CDR3 region is CASSEGRGNTEAFF. Written as DNA, the CDR3 is TGTGCCAGCAGTGAGGGGAGGGGGAACACTGAAGCTTTCTTT.

The rearrangement uses TRBV6-1 and TRBJ2-7; 11 bases are a match to TRBD2. V was clipped by 6 bases and J by 2 bases; unmatched bases: 18. Per germline, CDR1 MNHNS and CDR2 SASEGT. CDR3 length: 19 residues. CDR3 DNA sequence: TGTGCCAGCAGCCAGGGCCGCCTCACTAGCGGGAGTAGGGCCTACGAGCAGTACTTC. Amino acid sequence: CASSQGRLTSGSRAYEQYF.

Comment on this clonotype: This is likely a read error, given that the CDR3 carries no conserved phenylalanine or tryptophan at its end. This chain links TRBV7-9 with TRBJ2-7, with D possibly matching TRBD2 (5 bases). This CDR3 region has 14 residues. The V and J ends lost 3 bases and 5 bases respectively, with 14 bases between them. From germline, CDR1 is SEHNR and CDR2 FQNEAQ (reference sequence). CDR3 coding DNA: TGTGCCAGCAGCTTGTCGGCAGGAGGTCACGAGCAGTACCTC. It yields the protein CASSLSAGGHEQYL.

The chain uses TRBV20-1 and TRBJ2-2; D gene uncertain. This CDR3 is built from 14 residues. V was clipped by 3 bases and J by 5 bases, with 13 bases between them. Germline V gene lookup returns CDR1 DFQATT and CDR2 SNEGSKA (reference sequence). The CDR3, as DNA: TGCAGTGCTAGTTCCGAGAAGAGAACCGGGGAGCTGTTTTTT. Protein product: CSASSEKRTGELFF.

This clonotype occurred many times. The J gene is TRBJ2-7, the V gene TRBV11-2, with D possibly TRBD1 on 5 matching bases. Germline V lookup: CDR1 SGHAT, CDR2 FQNNGV. The CDR3 consists of 16 residues. V was clipped by 1 base and J by 0 bases, with 13 bases between them. CDR3 coding DNA: TGTGCCAGCAGCTTAGGGGGTTCCAGGGCCTCCTACGAGCAGTACTTC. Translating it yields CASSLGGSRASYEQYF.

The chain combines TRBV6-5 with TRBJ2-4, with TRBD2 matching 11 bases. The CDR3 is 16 residues long. With V trimmed by 0 bases and J by 5 bases, 3 bases remained unmatched. Per germline, CDR1 MNHEY and CDR2 SVGAGI. The CDR3 bases are TGTGCCAGCAGTTACTCGGCGGGACTAGCGGAAAACATTCAGTACTTC. It codes for CASSYSAGLAENIQYF.

This clonotype was seen ten or more times. J is TRBJ2-7 and V is TRBV7-2; the match to TRBD2 covers 10 bases. The germline V gene has CDR1 SGHTA and CDR2 FQGNSA. V dropped 5 bases and J dropped 3; count of bases not matched to a gene: 7. The CDR3 loop spans 15 amino acids. The CDR3 coding sequence is TGTGCCAGCAGCAGGAGCGGGAGGGAAATCTACGAGCAGTACTTC. Its translation is CASSRSGREIYEQYF.

Ten or more counts support this clonotype. The chain has TRBV7-2 and TRBJ1-1, with TRBD1 as a possible D gene (5 bases). Looked up from germline, CDR1 is SGHTA and CDR2 is FQGNSA. The V end was cut by 1 base, the J end by 2 bases, with 8 bases between. The CDR3 is made up of 14 amino acids. Written as DNA, the CDR3 is TGTGCCAGCAGCTTAGGGGGGGGAAACACTGAAGCTTTCTTT. It specifies CASSLGGGNTEAFF.